Included here is one T cell receptor beta chain sequence, with context. What it recognizes is unknown. This entry belongs to a study of shared clonotypes between healthy human individuals. About the research overall: Aged between 18 and 49, the donors were a couple of women and a few men.

Findings and limits, study-wide: Clonotype sharing levels among donors were expected to vary with sequencing depth. Sampling was confined to blood; repertoires within tissues likely differ.

Unsorted PBMC DNA sequencing spanned ten immunoSEQ deep assay plates. The method was immunoSEQ multiplex PCR; TCRdb's version includes in-frame clones alone and lacks a portion of them. The sample records 470,000 or so clones, more than 75% being singletons. There are 13 residues in the CDR3. The V gene's germline CDR1 is SGHDT and CDR2 YYEEEE. The V end lost 2 bases, the J end lost 5 bases, and 10 bases lay between the germline ends. The chain employs TRBV5-6 and TRBJ2-5; D is ambiguous. The sequence came from a woman in her 40s in good health. Some clones in this sample may be carry-over from other donors' samples. Sample: PBMCs. The CDR3 spells CASSFGPLETQYF. CDR3 nucleotide sequence: TGTGCCAGCAGCTTTGGACCTTTGGAGACCCAGTACTTC. The full variable domain, its missing parts supplied by reference TRBV5-6 and TRBJ2-5, is DAGVTQSPTHLIKTRGQQVTLRCSPKSGHDTVSWYQQALGQGPQFIFQYYEEEERQRGNFPDRFSGHQFPNYSSELNVNALLLGDSALYLCASSFGPLETQYFGPGTRLLVL.